The 25 T cell receptor beta chains in this list originate from one sample, sequenced in a study of blood T cell repertoires in COVID-19. TCRdb's table, derived via immunoSEQ multiplex PCR, lists solely in-frame clones and lacks some. The data contain 150,000 to 200,000 clones, around 80% of them singletons. Sequenced: PBMCs or T cells enriched from blood (not recorded which). The receptors derive from a man aged 55 to 70 who had been exposed to COVID-19.

V usage is TRBV20-1 and J usage is TRBJ2-1, with a possible D match to TRBD1 (7 bases). There are 17 residues in the CDR3. Trimming shortened V by 3 bases and J by 7 bases, and 25 bases separated the two germline ends. Germline V gene lookup returns CDR1 DFQATT and CDR2 SNEGSKA (reference sequence). CDR3 sequence reads: CSASPGSNRGFRNEQFF. The CDR3 DNA reads TGCAGTGCTAGTCCCGGGAGTAACAGGGGATTCAGGAATGAGCAGTTCTTC.

This clone was recorded once. The V and J genes are TRBV2 and TRBJ2-3, with 11 bases that match TRBD1. Germline V gives CDR1 SNHLY, CDR2 FYNNEI. The CDR3 spans 15 residues. V dropped 6 bases and J dropped 1; count of bases not matched to a gene: 3. In DNA form, the CDR3 reads TGTGCCAGCAGCCCGGGACAGGGGGGCACAGATACGCAGTATTTT. It specifies CASSPGQGGTDTQYF.

This sequence joins TRBV6-6 and TRBJ2-7; 9 nucleotides line up with TRBD1. V dropped 1 base and J dropped 7; count of bases not matched to a gene: 11. The CDR3 consists of 16 residues. Germline-derived CDR1 and CDR2 are MNHNY and SVGAGI (reference sequence). Here the CDR3 DNA reads TGTGCCAGCAGTTACTTACCCCCGGGACAGGGCGTTGAGCAGTACTTC. This codes for CASSYLPPGQGVEQYF.

The V gene is TRBV27, the J gene TRBJ2-1; a possible D gene is TRBD2 (5 bases). The CDR3 consists of 14 residues. The V and J ends lost 5 bases and 3 bases respectively, with 11 bases between them. The germline V gene has CDR1 MNHEY and CDR2 SMNVEV (reference sequence). CDR3 DNA sequence: TGTGCCAGCAGTCAAGGACGGGACTACAATGAGCAGTTCTTC. It specifies CASSQGRDYNEQFF.

The chain has TRBV9 and TRBJ2-1; 14 nucleotides match TRBD2. CDR1 and CDR2 (germline): SGDLS, YYNGEE. J gave up 8 bases and V 4 bases, and 8 bases lay outside the gene matches. CDR3 size: 16 residues. The CDR3 spells CASSPRLAGGGDEQFF. The CDR3 nucleotides are TGTGCCAGCAGCCCGCGACTAGCGGGAGGGGGGGATGAGCAGTTCTTC.

This chain joins TRBV5-1 and TRBJ2-5, with 11 bases fitting TRBD1. The CDR3 is made up of 16 amino acids. After removal of 0 bases from V and 4 bases from J, the junction contained 5 bases not matched to a gene. Germline V gives CDR1 SGHRS, CDR2 YFSETQ. As DNA, the CDR3 is TGCGCCAGCAGCTTGGCAGGACAGGGGGCGTTAGAGACCCAGTACTTC. Translating it yields CASSLAGQGALETQYF.

In DNA, the CDR3 is TGTGCCACCAGTGATTTGAGGGCGGGAGGGTCCCTCTCCTACAATGAGCAGTTCTTC. Its translation: CATSDLRAGGSLSYNEQFF. The V gene is TRBV24-1, the J gene TRBJ2-1, with 9 bases fitting TRBD2. Germline values: CDR1 KGHDR, CDR2 SFDVKD. Unmatched junction bases numbered 8, after V lost 0 bases and J lost 0 bases. CDR3 length: 19 amino acids.

The chain links TRBV5-1 to TRBJ2-3; the match to TRBD2 covers 10 bases. J lost 3 bases, V lost 5 bases, and 3 bases had no gene match. CDR1 is SGHRS, CDR2 YFSETQ, per germline. The CDR3 runs to 14 residues. The CDR3 nucleotides read TGCGCCAGCAGGAGACTAGCGGGTACAGATACGCAGTATTTT. Its translation is CASRRLAGTDTQYF.

The chain recombines TRBV5-1 with TRBJ2-7, with unresolved D. Germline V gene data show CDR1 as SGHRS and CDR2 as YFSETQ. CDR3 length: 14 amino acids. V dropped 7 bases and J dropped 0 bases, with 14 bases sitting between them. The CDR3 region is CASGRQVDSYEQYF. CDR3 nucleotide sequence: TGCGCCAGCGGCCGACAAGTAGACTCCTACGAGCAGTACTTC.

The chain carries TRBV24-1 and TRBJ2-7; perhaps TRBD1 as D (5 bases). The CDR3 runs 13 residues. Deletions cut 6 bases from V and 0 bases from J, with 8 bases between. Looked up from germline, CDR1 is KGHDR and CDR2 is SFDVKD. The CDR3 DNA sequence: TGTGCCACCAGTACTCAGGGCTCCTACGAGCAGTACTTC. It encodes CATSTQGSYEQYF.

This rearrangement joins TRBV6-1 to TRBJ2-5; the match to TRBD1 covers 8 bases. Trimming removed 4 bases from V and 5 bases from J; junction bases left unmatched: 12. The CDR3 has 16 amino acids. Per the germline V gene, CDR1 is MNHNS and CDR2 is SASEGT. The CDR3 is CASSALTTGAHETQYF. CDR3 nucleotides: TGTGCCAGCAGTGCGCTTACGACAGGGGCCCACGAGACCCAGTACTTC.

This chain links TRBV6-5 with TRBJ2-2; possibly TRBD1 for D (7 bases). This CDR3 has 14 residues. V was clipped by 5 bases and J by 6 bases, with 13 bases between them. Per the germline V gene, CDR1 is MNHEY and CDR2 is SVGAGI. CDR3 in amino acids: CASSPSGGPGELFF. CDR3 coding DNA: TGTGCCAGCAGTCCATCAGGGGGGCCCGGGGAGCTGTTTTTT.

This chain uses TRBV4-3 with TRBJ2-3; 9 bases are a match to TRBD2. Germline CDR1 and CDR2: LGHNA and YSLEER. J was trimmed by 4 bases and V by 2 bases; bases with no gene match: 7. The CDR3 totals 16 residues. The CDR3 is CASSQNLAGRADTQYF. CDR3 coding DNA: TGCGCCAGCAGCCAAAATCTAGCGGGACGGGCAGATACGCAGTATTTT.

This chain connects TRBV7-2 to TRBJ2-4; tentative D call: TRBD2 (5 bases). The CDR3 consists of 17 residues. V was pared by 1 base and J by 1 base, with 14 bases between. Per germline, CDR1 SGHTA and CDR2 FQGNSA. The CDR3 loop is CASSLGVSGKAKNIQYF. The CDR3 DNA reads TGTGCCAGCAGCTTAGGGGTGTCGGGGAAGGCCAAAAACATTCAGTACTTC.

V gene TRBV4-3 combines with J gene TRBJ2-1; 7 bases match TRBD2. CDR3 length equals 17 residues. Germline loops: CDR1 LGHNA, CDR2 YSLEER. V lost 0 bases to trimming and J lost 3 bases; unmatched junction nucleotides: 8. For the CDR3, the DNA is TGCGCCAGCAGCCAAGAATCCAGCGGGGCCTACTACAATGAGCAGTTCTTC. Its protein product is CASSQESSGAYYNEQFF.

This clone occurred a few times. The chain uses TRBV7-8 and TRBJ2-3, with 8 bases identical to TRBD2. Germline values: CDR1 SGHVS, CDR2 FQNEAQ. J gave up 9 bases and V 5 bases, and 4 bases lay outside the gene matches. The CDR3 contains 12 residues. The CDR3 loop is CASSSGGDTQYF. The CDR3 DNA sequence: TGTGCCAGCAGCAGCGGGGGAGACACGCAGTATTTT.

This sequence joins TRBV12-3 or TRBV12-4 and TRBJ1-3; D is possibly TRBD1 (5 bases). V shed 5 bases and J shed 11 bases, with 10 bases lying between them. The CDR3 loop spans 11 amino acids. The CDR3 DNA reads TGTGCCAGCAGTCGCCTGGGGCCCATATATTTT. Translating gives CASSRLGPIYF.

The rearrangement links TRBV15 to TRBJ1-4; 7 bases are shared with TRBD1. The CDR3 is 15 amino acids. J was trimmed by 3 bases and V by 9 bases; bases with no gene match: 10. CDR1 LNHNV and CDR2 YYDKDF come from the germline V gene (reference sequence). The CDR3 bases are TGTGCCACTCGGAAACAGGGACAGTCTAATGAAAAACTGTTTTTT. This codes for CATRKQGQSNEKLFF.

The chain recombines TRBV11-2 with TRBJ2-7; TRBD2 matches at 7 bases. The CDR3 sequence is 15 residues long. Germline V gene data show CDR1 as SGHAT and CDR2 as FQNNGV. V trimming: 1 base; J trimming: 3 bases; junction bases outside the gene matches: 6. This chain's CDR3 is CASSLVAGAVYEQYF. DNA for the CDR3: TGTGCCAGCAGCTTAGTTGCGGGAGCAGTCTACGAGCAGTACTTC.

The chain carries TRBV10-1 and TRBJ2-7; possibly TRBD1 for D (6 bases). From germline, CDR1 is WNHNN and CDR2 SYGVQD (reference sequence). CDR3 length equals 13 residues. Deletions cut 7 bases from V and 0 bases from J, with 10 bases between. CDR3 sequence (DNA): TGCGCCAGCATGACAGGTTGCTCCTACGAGCAGTACTTC. Amino acid sequence: CASMTGCSYEQYF.

The chain employs TRBV4-3 and TRBJ2-5; 8 bases match TRBD1. Trimming cost V 4 bases and J 7 bases; bases outside gene matches: 5. The germline V gene encodes CDR1 LGHNA and CDR2 YSLEER. The CDR3 has 13 residues. The CDR3 DNA reads as TGCGCCAGCAGCCCGGGACAGGCGGGGACCCAGTACTTC. Translation: CASSPGQAGTQYF.

The rearrangement uses TRBV5-1 and TRBJ2-1; D might be TRBD1 (6 bases). The CDR3 is 14 residues long. Germline CDR1 is SGHRS and CDR2 is YFSETQ. V was trimmed by 3 bases and J by 5 bases, leaving 12 bases between them. The CDR3 DNA is TGCGCCAGCAGCTACGAAACAGGGAACAATGAGCAGTTCTTC. Protein: CASSYETGNNEQFF.

The CDR3 here is CASSQDLSQPQHF. The CDR3 region has the DNA TGTGCCAGCAGCCAAGATCTAAGTCAGCCCCAGCATTTT. J is TRBJ1-5 and V is TRBV3-1 (or the pseudogene TRBV3-2); D is unclear. Germline V gene data show CDR1 as LGHDT and CDR2 as YNNKEL (reference sequence). The CDR3 loop spans 13 amino acids. Trimming left V 0 bases short and J 6 bases short, with 6 bases between.

This clone was counted once. The genes are TRBV5-1 and TRBJ1-3, with D perhaps TRBD1 (6 bases). Germline CDR1 and CDR2: SGHRS and YFSETQ. The CDR3 length is 16 residues. V was cut by 0 bases and J by 2 bases, with 12 bases left in between. In DNA, the CDR3 is TGCGCCAGCAGCTTGGAGGCGGGGGGCGCTGGAAACACCATATATTTT. Translated: CASSLEAGGAGNTIYF.

The CDR3 coding sequence is TGTGCCAGCAGCCCCCGGGGACAGGGGACGACCGGGGAGCTGTTTTTT. Its translation: CASSPRGQGTTGELFF. The chain links TRBV7-8 to TRBJ2-2; 10 nucleotides match TRBD1. This CDR3 has 16 amino acids. Trimming removed 5 bases from V and 5 bases from J; junction bases left unmatched: 8. Germline V gives CDR1 SGHVS, CDR2 FQNEAQ.